This T cell receptor (beta chain) derives from a study of monozygotic twins with inflammatory bowel disease. Notes on this clonotype: Its antigen remains unknown.

Study-level results: Especially with disease activity, IBD patients had fewer clonotypes in common with others than healthy twins did. IBD patients had lower TCRbeta diversity (inverse Simpson) than healthy co-twins.

Each UMI, carrying a 6-nucleotide sample barcode, came from template switching. TCRdb processed the 5' RACE reads again and assigns one entry to each CDR3 protein, with no DNA. The listing records about 150,000 distinct CDR3 sequences. The V gene's germline CDR1 is SGHRS and CDR2 YFSETQ. There are 14 residues in the CDR3. The TCR comes from a human donor with ulcerative colitis or Crohn's disease, or a healthy co-twin of an affected twin (not recorded which). V and J are TRBV5-1 and TRBJ1-2; the TCRdb call, TRBD1, lacks DNA for checking. Sequenced sample: blood. The CDR3 loop reads CASSYTGQGHGYTF.